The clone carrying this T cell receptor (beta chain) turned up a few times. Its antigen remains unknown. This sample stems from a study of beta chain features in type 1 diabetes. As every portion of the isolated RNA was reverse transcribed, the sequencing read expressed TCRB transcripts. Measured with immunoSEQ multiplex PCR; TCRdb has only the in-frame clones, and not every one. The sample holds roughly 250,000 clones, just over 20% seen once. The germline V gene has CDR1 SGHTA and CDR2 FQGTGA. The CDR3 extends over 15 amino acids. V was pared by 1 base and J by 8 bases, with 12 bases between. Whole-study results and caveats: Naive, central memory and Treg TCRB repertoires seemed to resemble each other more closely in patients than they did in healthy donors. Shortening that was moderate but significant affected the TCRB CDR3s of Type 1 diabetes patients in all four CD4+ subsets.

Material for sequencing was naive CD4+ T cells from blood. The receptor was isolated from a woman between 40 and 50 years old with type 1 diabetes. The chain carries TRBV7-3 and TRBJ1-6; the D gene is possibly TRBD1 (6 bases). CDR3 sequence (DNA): TGTGCCAGCAGCTTAAACAGGGATGAGGATTCACCCCTCCACTTT. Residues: CASSLNRDEDSPLHF. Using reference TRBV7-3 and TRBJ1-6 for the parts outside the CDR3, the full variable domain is GAGVSQTPSNKVTEKGKYVELRCDPISGHTALYWYRQSLGQGPEFLIYFQGTGAADDSGLPNDRFFAVRPEGSVSTLKIQRTERGDSAVYLCASSLNRDEDSPLHFGNGTRLTVT.